These T cell receptor beta chains were read from a single sample in a study of siplizumab effects on memory and regulatory T cells. Only in-frame clones appear in the TCRdb table, and some are missing; sequencing was by immunoSEQ multiplex PCR. In the table there are about 82,000 clones, around 90% of which are singletons. The sequenced material came from Tregs sorted from blood. The receptors come from a human donor in good health. Each CDR3 is given with its conserved first and last residue. A D gene is named only where the DNA matches it firmly. Rows give clone size only sometimes, using once, few, many, or a class for an expanded clone.

CDR3 DNA: TGTGCCAGCAGCTTAACGGGGACAGGAGTCACTGGCTACACCTTC
CDR3 protein: CASSLTGTGVTGYTF
clone size: -
J gene: TRBJ1-2
V gene: TRBV7-3
D gene: TRBD1

CDR3 DNA: TGTGCCAGCAGCTTAGCCCCCACGTCTACAGAGGAAGCTTTCTTT
CDR3 protein: CASSLAPTSTEEAFF
clone size: -
J gene: TRBJ1-1
V gene: TRBV7-2
D gene: -

CDR3 DNA: TGTGCCACCAGCAGAGATCGGGGGACAGTGAACACTGAAGCTTTCTTT
CDR3 protein: CATSRDRGTVNTEAFF
clone size: -
J gene: TRBJ1-1
V gene: TRBV15
D gene: TRBD1

CDR3 DNA: TGTGCCAGCAGTCGGGGGGGCGGGAATGAGCAGTTCTTC
CDR3 protein: CASSRGGGNEQFF
clone size: -
J gene: TRBJ2-1
V gene: TRBV6-5
D gene: TRBD2

CDR3 DNA: TGTGCCAGCAGCTTAGTGGGAATACAAAACATTCAGTACTTC
CDR3 protein: CASSLVGIQNIQYF
clone size: -
J gene: TRBJ2-4
V gene: TRBV5-6
D gene: -

CDR3 DNA: TGTGCCAGCAGTTGGGGTCTAGCGGGTTACAATGAGCAGTTCTTC
CDR3 protein: CASSWGLAGYNEQFF
clone size: -
J gene: TRBJ2-1
V gene: TRBV27
D gene: TRBD2

CDR3 DNA: TGCGCCAGCAGCTTGGCGCTGGTCCGGGCGCTTAATGACTATGGCTACACCTTC
CDR3 protein: CASSLALVRALNDYGYTF
clone size: -
J gene: TRBJ1-2
V gene: TRBV5-1
D gene: -

CDR3 DNA: TGTGCCAGCAGCTTAGGGTCGGCGGACTATGTAGGTTACACCTTC
CDR3 protein: CASSLGSADYVGYTF
clone size: -
J gene: TRBJ1-2
V gene: TRBV7-9
D gene: -

CDR3 DNA: TGTGCCAGCAGACCAACAGGGGCCTATGGCTACACCTTC
CDR3 protein: CASRPTGAYGYTF
clone size: -
J gene: TRBJ1-2
V gene: TRBV5-4
D gene: TRBD1

CDR3 DNA: TGTGCCAGCAGTGAAGGGCTGGGGCAGAGGTACGAGCAGTACTTC
CDR3 protein: CASSEGLGQRYEQYF
clone size: -
J gene: TRBJ2-7
V gene: TRBV2
D gene: -

CDR3 DNA: TGTGCCATCAGTCCGGGGGCCGGCACTGAAGCTTTCTTT
CDR3 protein: CAISPGAGTEAFF
clone size: -
J gene: TRBJ1-1
V gene: TRBV10-3
D gene: -

CDR3 DNA: TGTGCCTGGAAAATATCTGGCTACACCTTC
CDR3 protein: CAWKISGYTF
clone size: -
J gene: TRBJ1-2
V gene: TRBV30
D gene: -

CDR3 DNA: TGTGCCAGCAGCCACGGCACGGGTCTCGTCACAGATACGCAGTATTTT
CDR3 protein: CASSHGTGLVTDTQYF
clone size: once
J gene: TRBJ2-3
V gene: TRBV9
D gene: -

CDR3 DNA: TGTGCCAGCACCCCGGGGGGGGGTAATGAGCAGTTCTTC
CDR3 protein: CASTPGGGNEQFF
clone size: -
J gene: TRBJ2-1
V gene: TRBV6-5
D gene: TRBD2

CDR3 DNA: TGTGCCAGCTCACCAAGGACAGGGATCTGGGCCGGGGAGCTGTTTTTT
CDR3 protein: CASSPRTGIWAGELFF
clone size: -
J gene: TRBJ2-2
V gene: TRBV18
D gene: TRBD1

CDR3 DNA: TGTGCCAGCAGTTTATTCCAGGATAGCAATCAGCCCCAGCATTTT
CDR3 protein: CASSLFQDSNQPQHF
clone size: -
J gene: TRBJ1-5
V gene: TRBV27
D gene: -

CDR3 DNA: TGTGCCTCTCGACGGGGGGGCTTGGATGGAAACGAGCAGTACTTC
CDR3 protein: CASRRGGLDGNEQYF
clone size: once
J gene: TRBJ2-7
V gene: TRBV6-1
D gene: TRBD2